The source of this TCR beta chain is a study of T cell changes during pregnancy in multiple sclerosis. This CDR3 has 14 amino acids. Trimming took off 7 bases at V and 4 bases at J, with 14 bases between the two ends. Germline V gives CDR1 GTSNPN, CDR2 SVGIG (reference sequence). Repertoires were generated with immunoSEQ multiplex PCR, while TCRdb's copy carries only in-frame clones and drops some. This table holds more than 50,000 clones, more than 85% found once. Sample: peripheral blood, taken before pregnancy. This receptor was obtained from a female donor with multiple sclerosis, enrolled in a pregnancy study. The chain recombines TRBV30 with TRBJ1-6; possibly TRBD1 for D (5 bases). The CDR3 nucleotides are TGTGCCTTTTTGGGGCTGTCGTATAATTCACCCCTCCACTTT. Amino acid sequence: CAFLGLSYNSPLHF.